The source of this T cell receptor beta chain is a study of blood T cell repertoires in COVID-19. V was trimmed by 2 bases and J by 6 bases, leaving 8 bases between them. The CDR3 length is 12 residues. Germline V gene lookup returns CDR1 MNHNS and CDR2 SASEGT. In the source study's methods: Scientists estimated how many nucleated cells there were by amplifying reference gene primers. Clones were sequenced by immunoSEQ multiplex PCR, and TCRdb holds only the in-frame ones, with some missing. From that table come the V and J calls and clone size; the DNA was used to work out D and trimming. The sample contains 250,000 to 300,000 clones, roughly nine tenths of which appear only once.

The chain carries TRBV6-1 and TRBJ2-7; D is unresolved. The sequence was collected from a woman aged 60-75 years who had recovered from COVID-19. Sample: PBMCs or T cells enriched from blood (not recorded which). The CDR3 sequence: CASSERYSEQYF. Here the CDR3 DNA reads TGTGCCAGCAGTGAACGGTACAGCGAGCAGTACTTC.